What follows is one TCR beta chain and its context. Its antigen is unidentified. Sample time point: blood 4 weeks post-SBRT, at nephrectomy. Treatment described: 15 Gy SBRT to primary tumor, nephrectomy 4 weeks later. Nephrectomy followed 15 Gy stereotactic body radiation by 4 weeks. Clear cell pathology was present in this patient's renal cell carcinoma. Looked up from germline, CDR1 is LNHDA and CDR2 is SQIVND (reference sequence). Trimming removed 7 bases from V and 0 bases from J, with 9 bases in between. CDR3 length: 13 amino acids. Generated by immunoSEQ multiplex PCR, the TCRdb table keeps only in-frame clones and is missing some. This sample carries approximately 86,000 clones, 70% to 90% of them seen once, and the ten largest clones take roughly 10%. These data belong to a study of radiation and T cells in renal cell carcinoma. Whole-study results and caveats: Pretreatment tumor biopsies were lacking, so baseline clonotypes are unknown. From baseline, blood top tumor clonotypes peaked at 2 weeks post-radiation.

The genes are TRBV19 and TRBJ2-5, with D possibly matching TRBD1 (5 bases). The TCR comes from a man between 50 and 59 years old with renal cell carcinoma. Sample: blood, taken from a patient whose treatment included radiotherapy and nephrectomy. DNA for the CDR3: TGTGCCAGTAAAGGGGCAGACCAAGAGACCCAGTACTTC. Translating it yields CASKGADQETQYF.